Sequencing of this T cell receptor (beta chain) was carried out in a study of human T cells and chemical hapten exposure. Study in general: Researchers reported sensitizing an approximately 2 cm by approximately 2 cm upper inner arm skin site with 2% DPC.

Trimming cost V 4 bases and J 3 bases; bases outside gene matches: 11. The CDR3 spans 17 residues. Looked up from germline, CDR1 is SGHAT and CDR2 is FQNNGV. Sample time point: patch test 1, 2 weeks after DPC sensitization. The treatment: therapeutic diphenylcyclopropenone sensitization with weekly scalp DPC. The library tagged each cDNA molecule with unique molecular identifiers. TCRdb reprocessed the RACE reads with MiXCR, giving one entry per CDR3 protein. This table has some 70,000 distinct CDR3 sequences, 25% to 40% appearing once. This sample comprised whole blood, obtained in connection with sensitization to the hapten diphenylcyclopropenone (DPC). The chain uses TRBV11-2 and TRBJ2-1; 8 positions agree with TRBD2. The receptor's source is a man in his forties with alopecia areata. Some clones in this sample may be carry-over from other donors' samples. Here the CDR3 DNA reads TGTGCCAGCAGCTCCGAACCGGGACTAGTACTCTACAATGAGCAGTTCTTC. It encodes CASSSEPGLVLYNEQFF.